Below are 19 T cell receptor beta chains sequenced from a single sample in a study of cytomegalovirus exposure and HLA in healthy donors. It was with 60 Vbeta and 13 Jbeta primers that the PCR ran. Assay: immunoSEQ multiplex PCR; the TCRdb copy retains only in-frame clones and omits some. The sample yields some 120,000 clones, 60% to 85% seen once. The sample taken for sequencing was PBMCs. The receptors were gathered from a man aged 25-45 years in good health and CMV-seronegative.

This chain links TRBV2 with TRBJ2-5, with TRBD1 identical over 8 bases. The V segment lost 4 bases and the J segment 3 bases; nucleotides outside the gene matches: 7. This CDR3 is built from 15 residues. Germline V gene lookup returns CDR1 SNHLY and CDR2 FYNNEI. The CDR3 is CASSGRNRGEETQYF. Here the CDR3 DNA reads TGTGCCAGCAGTGGGCGAAACAGGGGGGAAGAGACCCAGTACTTC.

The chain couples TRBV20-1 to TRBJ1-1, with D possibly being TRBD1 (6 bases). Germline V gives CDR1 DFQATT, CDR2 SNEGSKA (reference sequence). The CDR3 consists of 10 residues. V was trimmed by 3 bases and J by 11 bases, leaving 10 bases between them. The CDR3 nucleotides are TGCAGTGCTAGGGACAGATCGGCTTTCTTT. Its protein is CSARDRSAFF.

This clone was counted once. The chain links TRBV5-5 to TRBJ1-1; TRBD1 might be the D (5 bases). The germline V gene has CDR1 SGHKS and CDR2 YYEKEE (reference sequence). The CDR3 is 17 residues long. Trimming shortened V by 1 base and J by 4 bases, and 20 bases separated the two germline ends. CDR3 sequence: CASSLWGGKGMRTEAFF. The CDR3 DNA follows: TGTGCCAGCAGCTTGTGGGGGGGTAAAGGGATGCGCACTGAAGCTTTCTTT.

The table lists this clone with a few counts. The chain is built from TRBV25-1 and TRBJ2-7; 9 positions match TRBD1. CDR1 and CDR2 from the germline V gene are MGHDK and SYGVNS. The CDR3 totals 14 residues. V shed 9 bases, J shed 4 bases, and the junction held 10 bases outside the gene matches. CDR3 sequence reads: CASDPGTGIYEQYF. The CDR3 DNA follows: TGTGCCAGTGATCCCGGGACAGGGATATACGAGCAGTACTTC.

The CDR3 reads CASSQGGAWDTQYF. The CDR3, as DNA: TGTGCCAGCAGCCAGGGGGGGGCATGGGATACGCAGTATTTT. The rearrangement uses TRBV4-2 and TRBJ2-3; possible D gene TRBD2, 7 bases. Germline V gene data show CDR1 as LGHNA and CDR2 as YNFKEQ. V lost 3 bases, J lost 6 bases, and 13 bases lay in between. This CDR3 has 14 amino acids.

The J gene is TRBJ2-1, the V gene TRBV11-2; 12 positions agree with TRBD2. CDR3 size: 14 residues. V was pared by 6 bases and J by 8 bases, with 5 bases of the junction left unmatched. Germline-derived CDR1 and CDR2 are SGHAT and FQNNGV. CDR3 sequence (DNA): TGTGCCAGCAGAGGGACTAGCGGGCTCTATGAGCAGTTCTTC. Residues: CASRGTSGLYEQFF.

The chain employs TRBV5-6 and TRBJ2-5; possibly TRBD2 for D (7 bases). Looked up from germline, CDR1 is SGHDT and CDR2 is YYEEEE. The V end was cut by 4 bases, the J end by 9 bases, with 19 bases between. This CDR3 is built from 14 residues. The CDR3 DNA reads TGTGCCAGCAGCCGCGGACTAGGGGGAGGGTCCCAGTACTTC. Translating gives CASSRGLGGGSQYF.

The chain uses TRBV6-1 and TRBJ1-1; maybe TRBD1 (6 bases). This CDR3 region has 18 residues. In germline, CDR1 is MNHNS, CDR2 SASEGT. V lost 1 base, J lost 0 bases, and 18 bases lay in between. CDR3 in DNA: TGTGCCAGCAGTGAAGAAAGGTCGGCGGGGGCATTGAACACTGAAGCTTTCTTT. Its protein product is CASSEERSAGALNTEAFF.

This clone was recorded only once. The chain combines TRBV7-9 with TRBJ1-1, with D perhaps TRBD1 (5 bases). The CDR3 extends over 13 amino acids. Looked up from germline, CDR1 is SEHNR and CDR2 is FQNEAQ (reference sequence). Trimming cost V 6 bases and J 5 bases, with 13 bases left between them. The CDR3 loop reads CASRIAGGTEAFF. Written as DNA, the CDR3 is TGTGCCAGCAGAATTGCGGGGGGGACTGAAGCTTTCTTT. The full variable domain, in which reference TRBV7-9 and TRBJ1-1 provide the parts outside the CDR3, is DTGVSQNPRHKITKRGQNVTFRCDPISEHNRLYWYRQTLGQGPEFLTYFQNEAQLEKSRLLSDRFSAERPKGSFSTLEIQRTEQGDSAMYLCASRIAGGTEAFFGQGTRLTVV.

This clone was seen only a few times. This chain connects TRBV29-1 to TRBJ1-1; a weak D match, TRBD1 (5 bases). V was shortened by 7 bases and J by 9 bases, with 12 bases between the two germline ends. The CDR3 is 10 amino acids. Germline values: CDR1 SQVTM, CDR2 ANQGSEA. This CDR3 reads CSEGTNKAFF. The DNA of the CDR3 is TGCAGCGAGGGGACTAATAAAGCTTTCTTT.

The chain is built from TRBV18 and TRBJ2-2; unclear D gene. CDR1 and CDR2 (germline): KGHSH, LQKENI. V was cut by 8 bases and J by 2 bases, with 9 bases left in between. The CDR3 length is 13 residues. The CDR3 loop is CASQDLNTGELFF. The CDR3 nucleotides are TGTGCCAGCCAAGACTTAAACACCGGGGAGCTGTTTTTT. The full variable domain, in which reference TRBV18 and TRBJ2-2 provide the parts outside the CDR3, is NAGVMQNPRHLVRRRGQEARLRCSPMKGHSHVYWYRQLPEEGLKFMVYLQKENIIDESGMPKERFSAEFPKEGPSILRIQQVVRGDSAAYFCASQDLNTGELFFGEGSRLTVL.

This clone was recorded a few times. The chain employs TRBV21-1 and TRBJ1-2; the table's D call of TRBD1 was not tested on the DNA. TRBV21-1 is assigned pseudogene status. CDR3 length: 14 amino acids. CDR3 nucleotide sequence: TGTGCCAGCAGCAAAGGACAGGTTGACTATGGCTACACCTTC. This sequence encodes CASSKGQVDYGYTF.

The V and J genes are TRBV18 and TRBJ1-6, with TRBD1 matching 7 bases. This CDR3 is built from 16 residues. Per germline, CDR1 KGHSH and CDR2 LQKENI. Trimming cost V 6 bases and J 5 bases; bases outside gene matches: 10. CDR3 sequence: CASSPGQVRDNSPLHF. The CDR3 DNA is TGTGCCAGCTCTCCTGGACAGGTTAGAGATAATTCACCCCTCCACTTT.

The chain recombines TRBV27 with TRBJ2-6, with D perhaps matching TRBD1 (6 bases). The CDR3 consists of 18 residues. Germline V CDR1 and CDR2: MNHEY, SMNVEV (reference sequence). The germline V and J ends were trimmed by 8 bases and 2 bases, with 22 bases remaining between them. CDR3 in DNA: TGTGCCAGCTCCTCAGGGGCGGGTAGAATGGCTGGGGCCAACGTCCTGACTTTC. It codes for CASSSGAGRMAGANVLTF.

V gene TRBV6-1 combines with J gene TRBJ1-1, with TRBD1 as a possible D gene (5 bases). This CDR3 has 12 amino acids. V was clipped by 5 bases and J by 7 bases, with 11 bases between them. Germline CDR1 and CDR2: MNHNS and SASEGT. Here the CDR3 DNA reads TGTGCCAGCAGTATGCTGACAGTTGAAGCTTTCTTT. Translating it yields CASSMLTVEAFF.

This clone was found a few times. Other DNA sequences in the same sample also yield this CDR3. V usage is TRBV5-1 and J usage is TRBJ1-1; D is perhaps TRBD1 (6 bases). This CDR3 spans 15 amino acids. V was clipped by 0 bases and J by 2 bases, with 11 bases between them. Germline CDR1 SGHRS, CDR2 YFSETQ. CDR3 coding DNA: TGCGCCAGCAGCTTGGTACGAGGGGGAAACACTGAAGCTTTCTTT. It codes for CASSLVRGGNTEAFF. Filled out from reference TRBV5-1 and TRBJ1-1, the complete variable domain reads KAGVTQTPRYLIKTRGQQVTLSCSPISGHRSVSWYQQTPGQGLQFLFEYFSETQRNKGNFPGRFSGRQFSNSRSEMNVSTLELGDSALYLCASSLVRGGNTEAFFGQGTRLTVV.

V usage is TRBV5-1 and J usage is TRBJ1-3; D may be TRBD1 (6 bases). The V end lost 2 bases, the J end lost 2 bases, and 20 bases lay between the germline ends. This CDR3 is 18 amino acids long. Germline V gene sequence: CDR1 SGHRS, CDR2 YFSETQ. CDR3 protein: CASSLRTVGIGTGNTIYF. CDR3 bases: TGCGCCAGCAGCTTACGGACAGTCGGGATCGGCACTGGAAACACCATATATTTT.

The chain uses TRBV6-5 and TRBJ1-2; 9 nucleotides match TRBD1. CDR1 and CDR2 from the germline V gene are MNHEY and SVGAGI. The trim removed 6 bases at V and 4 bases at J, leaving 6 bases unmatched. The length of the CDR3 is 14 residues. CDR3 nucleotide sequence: TGTGCCAGCAGGCCTCGGACAGGGGCCTATGGCTACACCTTC. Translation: CASRPRTGAYGYTF.

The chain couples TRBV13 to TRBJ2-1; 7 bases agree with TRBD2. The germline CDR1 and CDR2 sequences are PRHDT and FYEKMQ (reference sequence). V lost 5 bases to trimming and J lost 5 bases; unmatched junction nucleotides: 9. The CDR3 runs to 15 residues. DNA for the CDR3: TGTGCCAGCAGCCCGCGTAAGCTAGCGGACAATGAGCAGTTCTTC. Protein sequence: CASSPRKLADNEQFF.